Listed below are T cell receptor beta chains from one sample, sequenced in a study of regulatory T cells in long-lasting Graves disease. MiXCR, run by TCRdb on the multiplex PCR reads, gives a single entry per CDR3 protein. In the table there are about 540,000 distinct CDR3 sequences, about 13% of which are singletons. Separately, the same data were catalogued under a study of T cells in Graves' hyperthyroidism and ophthalmopathy.

Sample: peripheral blood mononuclear cells (PBMCs), taken at new diagnosis, from a patient treated with antithyroid drugs. The origin of the receptors is a man aged 25 to 40 with Graves disease. The CDR3 runs from the conserved cysteine through the conserved F or W. Each record gives: V gene, J gene, CDR3 protein.

v_call: TRBV27; j_call: TRBJ1-2; cdr3_aa: CASSYPTRDVNGYTF
v_call: TRBV24-1; j_call: TRBJ2-2; cdr3_aa: CATSSASGRDGELFF
v_call: TRBV2; j_call: TRBJ2-7; cdr3_aa: CASSGRGQTYEQYF
v_call: TRBV6-1; j_call: TRBJ2-7; cdr3_aa: CASTSGLEGREQYF
v_call: TRBV6-2/TRBV6-3; j_call: TRBJ1-1; cdr3_aa: CASNPLDSRMNTEAFF
v_call: TRBV10-3; j_call: TRBJ1-1; cdr3_aa: CAISAIQGARTEAFF
v_call: TRBV6-2/TRBV6-3; j_call: TRBJ2-2; cdr3_aa: CASRLVSPPGELFF
v_call: TRBV5-1; j_call: TRBJ2-3; cdr3_aa: CASSLEGPAADTQYF
v_call: TRBV2; j_call: TRBJ2-3; cdr3_aa: CASRRDSPGDTQYF
v_call: TRBV12-3/TRBV12-4; j_call: TRBJ2-3; cdr3_aa: CASRAGGSRDTQYF
v_call: TRBV9; j_call: TRBJ2-7; cdr3_aa: CASSPTDGGIEQYF
v_call: TRBV7-8; j_call: TRBJ2-5; cdr3_aa: CASSLLGQGKTQYF
v_call: TRBV20-1; j_call: TRBJ1-5; cdr3_aa: CSAAVGHNQPQHF
v_call: TRBV5-1; j_call: TRBJ2-4; cdr3_aa: CASSLLSGGIAKNIQHF
v_call: TRBV29-1; j_call: TRBJ2-1; cdr3_aa: CSVSGRRYNEQFF
v_call: TRBV27; j_call: TRBJ2-7; cdr3_aa: CASSFTSLYEQYF
v_call: TRBV6-1; j_call: TRBJ2-1; cdr3_aa: CASETGTSGREKYNEQFF
v_call: TRBV4-1; j_call: TRBJ2-2; cdr3_aa: CASSQDRLELEELFF
v_call: TRBV24-1; j_call: TRBJ2-1; cdr3_aa: CATSVSWGEQFF
v_call: TRBV11-2; j_call: TRBJ1-4; cdr3_aa: CASRVPGRADEKLFF
v_call: TRBV29-1; j_call: TRBJ2-7; cdr3_aa: CSVDTPGQGGYEQYF
v_call: TRBV7-3; j_call: TRBJ2-7; cdr3_aa: CASSLGGQGHEQYF
v_call: TRBV7-6; j_call: TRBJ1-6; cdr3_aa: CASSPGPPSPLHF
v_call: TRBV29-1; j_call: TRBJ2-7; cdr3_aa: CNMGRPRVQYF
v_call: TRBV10-3; j_call: TRBJ1-1; cdr3_aa: CAISASGTNTEAFF
v_call: TRBV5-1; j_call: TRBJ2-1; cdr3_aa: CASSQDLASYNEQFF
v_call: TRBV7-2; j_call: TRBJ2-1; cdr3_aa: CASSLARLAGGEQFF
v_call: TRBV29-1; j_call: TRBJ1-1; cdr3_aa: CSVHEQGQGQEAFF
v_call: TRBV12-3/TRBV12-4; j_call: TRBJ2-5; cdr3_aa: CASTYRETQYF
v_call: TRBV10-2; j_call: TRBJ2-7; cdr3_aa: CASSEAGGYEQYF
v_call: TRBV9; j_call: TRBJ2-7; cdr3_aa: CASSPRTKTYEQYF
v_call: TRBV5-5; j_call: TRBJ2-7; cdr3_aa: CASSLGTGFSYEQYF
v_call: TRBV14; j_call: TRBJ2-1; cdr3_aa: CASSQDEVSSYNEQFF
v_call: TRBV10-3; j_call: TRBJ2-7; cdr3_aa: CAISANPGLTYEQYF
v_call: TRBV19; j_call: TRBJ2-7; cdr3_aa: CASSREDLYEQYF
v_call: TRBV6-1; j_call: TRBJ2-1; cdr3_aa: CASSEFEGAYEQFF
v_call: TRBV20-1; j_call: TRBJ2-5; cdr3_aa: CSARELWETQYF
v_call: TRBV2; j_call: TRBJ2-3; cdr3_aa: CASSEQRSTDTQYF
v_call: TRBV5-1; j_call: TRBJ1-6; cdr3_aa: CASFTGANSPLHF
v_call: TRBV2; j_call: TRBJ2-7; cdr3_aa: CASARLAGDEQYF
v_call: TRBV10-3; j_call: TRBJ1-2; cdr3_aa: CAISDGGANYGYTF
v_call: TRBV7-3; j_call: TRBJ2-2; cdr3_aa: CASSLGDHTGELFF
v_call: TRBV5-4; j_call: TRBJ2-7; cdr3_aa: CASIRDRGSEQYF
v_call: TRBV2; j_call: TRBJ2-1; cdr3_aa: CASKEGSSYNEQFF
v_call: TRBV25-1; j_call: TRBJ1-5; cdr3_aa: CASSEAGVQPQHF
v_call: TRBV7-6; j_call: TRBJ2-1; cdr3_aa: CASSPSRGQGTGNEQFF
v_call: TRBV7-2; j_call: TRBJ1-1; cdr3_aa: CASSTSRTGGRTEAFF